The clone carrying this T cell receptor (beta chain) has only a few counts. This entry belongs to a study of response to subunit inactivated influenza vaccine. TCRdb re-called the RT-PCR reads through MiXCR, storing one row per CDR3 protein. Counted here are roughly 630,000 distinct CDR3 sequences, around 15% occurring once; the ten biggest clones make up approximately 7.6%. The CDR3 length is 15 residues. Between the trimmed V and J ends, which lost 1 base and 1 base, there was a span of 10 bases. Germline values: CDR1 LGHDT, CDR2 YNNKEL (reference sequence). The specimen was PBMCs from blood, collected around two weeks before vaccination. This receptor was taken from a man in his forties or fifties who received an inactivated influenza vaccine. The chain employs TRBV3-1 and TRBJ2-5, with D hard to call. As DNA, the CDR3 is TGTGCCAGCAGCCAAGCGGTTGGCAGCCAAGAGACCCAGTACTTC. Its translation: CASSQAVGSQETQYF.